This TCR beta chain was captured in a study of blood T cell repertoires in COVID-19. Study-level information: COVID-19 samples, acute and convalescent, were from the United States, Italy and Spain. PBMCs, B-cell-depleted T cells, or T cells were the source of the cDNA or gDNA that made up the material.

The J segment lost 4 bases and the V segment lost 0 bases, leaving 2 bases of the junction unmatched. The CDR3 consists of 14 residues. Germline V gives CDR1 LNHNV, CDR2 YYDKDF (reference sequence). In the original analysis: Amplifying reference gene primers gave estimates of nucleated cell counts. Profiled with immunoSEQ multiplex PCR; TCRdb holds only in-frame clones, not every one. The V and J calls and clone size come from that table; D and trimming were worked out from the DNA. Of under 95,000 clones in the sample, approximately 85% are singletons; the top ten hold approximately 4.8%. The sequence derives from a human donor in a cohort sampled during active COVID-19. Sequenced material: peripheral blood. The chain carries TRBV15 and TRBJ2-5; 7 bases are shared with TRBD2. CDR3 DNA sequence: TGTGCCACCAGCAGAGATCCGGGGGGAGAGACCCAGTACTTC. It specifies CATSRDPGGETQYF.